Listed below are T cell receptor beta chains from one sample, sequenced in a study of cytomegalovirus exposure and HLA in healthy donors. The protocol was immunoSEQ multiplex PCR, while the TCRdb copy is restricted to in-frame clones and leaves out a portion. The data show some 98,000 clones, around 80% seen once. What was sequenced was PBMCs. The receptor set was obtained from a man aged 40-55 years in good health and CMV-seronegative. Each CDR3 is given with its conserved first and last residue. D genes are given only for firm matches. Only some rows state a clone size, as once, few, many or a class for expanded clones.

cdr3_aa cdr3_nt v_call clone_size d_call j_call
CASSLDGRGSEKLFF TGCGCCAGCAGCCTAGACGGGAGGGGTAGTGAAAAACTGTTTTTT TRBV5-1 NA NA TRBJ1-4
CASRRDRALSTEAFF TGTGCCAGCAGGAGGGACAGGGCCCTGAGCACTGAAGCTTTCTTT TRBV6-1 NA TRBD1 TRBJ1-1
CASSQGLAGGSSYEQYF TGTGCCAGCAGCCAGGGACTAGCGGGGGGTAGCTCCTACGAGCAGTACTTC TRBV13 NA TRBD2 TRBJ2-7
CASSSGGSGANVLTF TGTGCCAGCAGCAGCGGTGGTTCTGGGGCCAACGTCCTGACTTTC TRBV28 NA NA TRBJ2-6
CAISGDRGQNYEQYF TGTGCCATCAGTGGGGACAGGGGGCAGAACTACGAGCAGTACTTC TRBV10-3 NA TRBD1 TRBJ2-7
CASRELNEQFF TGTGCCAGCAGGGAGCTTAATGAGCAGTTCTTC TRBV7-9 few NA TRBJ2-1
CASRGQGRDYGYTF TGTGCCAGCAGAGGACAGGGACGAGACTATGGCTACACCTTC TRBV25-1 NA TRBD1 TRBJ1-2
CASSGRGQLNTGELFF TGTGCCAGTAGTGGACGAGGACAGTTAAACACCGGGGAGCTGTTTTTT TRBV19 NA NA TRBJ2-2
CASSPGAGGRQPQHF TGTGCCAGCTCACCAGGGGCAGGGGGCAGACAGCCCCAGCATTTT TRBV18 NA TRBD1 TRBJ1-5
CASSPPSGANTDTQYF TGTGCCAGCAGTCCCCCTAGCGGGGCAAACACAGATACGCAGTATTTT TRBV27 NA TRBD2 TRBJ2-3
CASSEDSNYGYTF TGTGCCAGCAGCGAGGACAGTAACTATGGCTACACCTTC TRBV5-8 once NA TRBJ1-2
CASSYSRAYNEQFF TGTGCCAGCAGTTACTCGAGAGCTTACAATGAGCAGTTCTTC TRBV6-5 once NA TRBJ2-1
CASSFGDRALYNEQFF TGCGCCAGCAGCTTTGGGGACAGGGCGCTTTACAATGAGCAGTTCTTC TRBV5-1 NA TRBD1 TRBJ2-1
CASSRRGDYEQYF TGTGCCAGCAGCCGCAGGGGAGACTACGAGCAGTACTTC TRBV5-5 NA NA TRBJ2-7
CASSADSGNTIYF TGCGCCAGCAGCGCGGACTCTGGAAACACCATATATTTT TRBV5-1 NA NA TRBJ1-3
CAISYSPQGANSPLHF TGTGCCATCAGTTACTCCCCCCAGGGGGCAAATTCACCCCTCCACTTT TRBV10-3 NA TRBD1 TRBJ1-6
CASSLKGQLAKNIQYF TGTGCCAGCAGCTTAAAAGGACAGCTAGCCAAAAACATTCAGTACTTC TRBV7-3 NA NA TRBJ2-4
CASSADRGFNYGYTF TGTGCCAGCAGCGCTGACAGGGGATTTAACTATGGCTACACCTTC TRBV11-2 NA TRBD1 TRBJ1-2
CSSSATGGQGQPQHF TGTTCCAGCAGCGCAACAGGGGGCCAAGGTCAGCCCCAGCATTTT TRBV7-9 NA TRBD1 TRBJ1-5
CASRGLRDTSHEQYF TGTGCCAGCAGAGGACTCCGGGACACAAGCCACGAGCAGTACTTC TRBV28 NA NA TRBJ2-7
CASGTDYGYTF TGTGCCAGCGGGACAGACTATGGCTACACCTTC TRBV7-2 once TRBD1 TRBJ1-2
CASSLSGNEKLFF TGTGCCAGCAGCTTATCGGGGAATGAAAAACTGTTTTTT TRBV11-2 NA NA TRBJ1-4
CASSGGTVMNTEAFF TGCGCCAGCAGCGGGGGGACGGTGATGAACACTGAAGCTTTCTTT TRBV4-1 NA NA TRBJ1-1
CASSLEAAPVRSPLHF TGTGCCAGCAGCCTAGAGGCGGCCCCAGTTCGCTCACCCCTCCACTTT TRBV7-6 NA NA TRBJ1-6